What follows describes a single T cell receptor (beta chain). The antigen it binds to is not known. No much larger clone is present one base from it, and per-base qualities are unavailable. The sample originates from a study of blood T cell repertoires in COVID-19 (dated by TCRdb to about 2020). About the full investigation: The collaborator samples originated in the United States, Italy and Spain and spanned the acute and convalescent phases of COVID-19. The material from the prospective study consisted of cDNA or gDNA derived from T cells, B-cell-depleted T cells, or PBMCs. Deeply sampled blood TCRbeta repertoires from subjects exposed to, actively infected with, or recovered from COVID-19 were included in the dataset. The repertoires were released in a freely available public database intended as a resource for research on the immune response to SARS-CoV-2. The samples were drawn from the first 160 participants of the ongoing ImmuneRACE study and from 950 to 1,500 subjects provided by 6 global collaborators. A de-identified subject ID, COVID-19 status, age in years and sex were almost always included in the sample metadata. HLA class I and class II types, where available, came from metadata supplied by the sample provider rather than from assay-based typing.

Whole blood was collected in K2EDTA tubes by collaborating institutions according to the institutions' own protocols. For TCRbeta analysis, collaborators shipped samples as frozen whole blood, isolated PBMCs, or DNA extracted from either of those sample types. TCRbeta CDR3 regions were amplified from genomic DNA using the immunoSEQ Assay, a bias-controlled multiplex PCR. The published analysis was carried out like this. Nucleated cell counts per sample were estimated from amplification of reference gene primers within the assay. To quantify the absolute abundance of each unique TCRbeta CDR3 rearrangement, sequence reads were collapsed and filtered. Productive Simpson clonality was computed per sample as the square root of Simpson's diversity index over productive rearrangements. TCRdb carries this immuneACCESS record with in-frame sequences only. Its versions omit some clonotypes, under half of them owing to an unresolved V gene in the studies checked, with the rest unexplained. V and J calls and clone size follow that table, whereas D and trimming were derived from the DNA. The sample table shows around 190,000 clones, and about four fifths are seen once. Jointly, the top ten make up about 6.8% of the sample.

The full study reports these points: Clinical and demographic metadata were provided uncurated, with the amount varying by source and participant.

Trimming removed 5 bases from V and 5 bases from J; the gene matches leave 11 bases unexplained. CDR1 and CDR2 (SGDLS, YYNGEE) derive from the germline V gene. Counted from cysteine to phenylalanine, this CDR3 has 15 amino acids. The read is trimmed to its CDR3 DNA, 45 bases read in frame from base 1. The V gene is TRBV9 and the J gene is TRBJ1-2; the junction holds 8 bases that match TRBD1. The clonotype was recovered from a man in his sixties or seventies with active or convalescent COVID-19. The sequenced sample consisted of peripheral blood. The DNA reads as follows: TGTGCCAGCAGTGTTGGGACAGGTCTTGGGTATGGCTACACCTTC. The encoded protein is CASSVGTGLGYGYTF.